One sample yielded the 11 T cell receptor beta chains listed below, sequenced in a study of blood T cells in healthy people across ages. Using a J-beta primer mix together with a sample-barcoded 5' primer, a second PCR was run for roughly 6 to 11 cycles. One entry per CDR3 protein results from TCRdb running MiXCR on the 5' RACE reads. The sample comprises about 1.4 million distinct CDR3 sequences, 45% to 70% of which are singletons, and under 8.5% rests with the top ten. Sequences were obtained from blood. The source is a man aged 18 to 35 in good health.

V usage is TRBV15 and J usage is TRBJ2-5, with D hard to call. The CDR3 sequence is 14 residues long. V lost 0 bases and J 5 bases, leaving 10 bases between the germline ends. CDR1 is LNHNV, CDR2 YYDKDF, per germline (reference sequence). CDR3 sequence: CATSRDLIGETQYF. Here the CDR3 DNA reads TGTGCCACCAGCAGAGATCTTATCGGGGAGACCCAGTACTTC.

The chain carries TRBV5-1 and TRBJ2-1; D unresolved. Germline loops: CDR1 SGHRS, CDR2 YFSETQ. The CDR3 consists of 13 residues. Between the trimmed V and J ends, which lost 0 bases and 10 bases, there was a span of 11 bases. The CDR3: CASSLGQMAEQFF. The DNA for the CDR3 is TGCGCCAGCAGCTTGGGACAAATGGCGGAGCAGTTCTTC.

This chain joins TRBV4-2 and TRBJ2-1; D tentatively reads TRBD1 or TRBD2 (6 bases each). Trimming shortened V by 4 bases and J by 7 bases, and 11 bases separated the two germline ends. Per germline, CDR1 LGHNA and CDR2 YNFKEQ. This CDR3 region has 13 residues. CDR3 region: CASSPGGQNEQFF. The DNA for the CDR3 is TGTGCCAGCAGCCCTGGGGGGCAGAATGAGCAGTTCTTC.

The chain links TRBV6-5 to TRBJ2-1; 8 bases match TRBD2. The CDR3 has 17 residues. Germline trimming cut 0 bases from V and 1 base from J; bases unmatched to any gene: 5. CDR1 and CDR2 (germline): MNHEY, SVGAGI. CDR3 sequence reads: CASSYSGSGGSYNEQFF. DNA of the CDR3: TGTGCCAGCAGTTACTCGGGGAGCGGGGGATCCTACAATGAGCAGTTCTTC.

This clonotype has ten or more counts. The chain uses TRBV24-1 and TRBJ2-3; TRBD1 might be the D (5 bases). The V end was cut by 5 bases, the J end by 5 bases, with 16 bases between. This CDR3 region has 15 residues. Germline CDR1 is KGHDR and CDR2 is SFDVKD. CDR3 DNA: TGTGCCACCAGTGGCAGGGAAGGGTCTCGAGATACGCAGTATTTT. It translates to CATSGREGSRDTQYF.

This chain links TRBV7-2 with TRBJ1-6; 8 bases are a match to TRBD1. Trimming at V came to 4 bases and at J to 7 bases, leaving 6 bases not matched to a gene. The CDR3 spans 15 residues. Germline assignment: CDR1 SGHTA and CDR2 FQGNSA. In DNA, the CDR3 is TGTGCCAGCAGCTCCGACAGGGGAGAAAATTCACCCCTCCACTTT. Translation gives CASSSDRGENSPLHF.

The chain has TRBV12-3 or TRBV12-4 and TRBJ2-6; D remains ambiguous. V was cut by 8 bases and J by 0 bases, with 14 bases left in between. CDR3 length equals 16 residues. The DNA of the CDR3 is TGTGCCAGCGGATACTTTTTGAGCTCTGGGGCCAACGTCCTGACTTTC. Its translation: CASGYFLSSGANVLTF.

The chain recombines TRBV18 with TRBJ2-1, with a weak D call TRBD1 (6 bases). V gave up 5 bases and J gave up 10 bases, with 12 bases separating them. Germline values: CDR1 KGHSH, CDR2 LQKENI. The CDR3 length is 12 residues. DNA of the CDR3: TGTGCCAGCTCAAACCAGGGGTGGGAGCAGTTCTTC. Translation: CASSNQGWEQFF.

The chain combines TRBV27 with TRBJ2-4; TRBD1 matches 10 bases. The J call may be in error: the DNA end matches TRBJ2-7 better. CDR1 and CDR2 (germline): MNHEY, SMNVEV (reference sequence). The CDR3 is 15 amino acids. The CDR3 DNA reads TGTGCCAGCAGTAGAACCGGGACAGGGGTCCACGAGCAGTACTTC. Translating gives CASSRTGTGVHEQYF.

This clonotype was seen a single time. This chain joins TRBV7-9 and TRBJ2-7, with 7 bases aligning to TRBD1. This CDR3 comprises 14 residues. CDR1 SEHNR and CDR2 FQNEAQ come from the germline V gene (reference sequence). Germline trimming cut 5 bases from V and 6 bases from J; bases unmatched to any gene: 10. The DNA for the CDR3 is TGTGCCAGCAGCCTACGACAGGGAAGGTGCGAGCAGTACTTC. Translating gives CASSLRQGRCEQYF.

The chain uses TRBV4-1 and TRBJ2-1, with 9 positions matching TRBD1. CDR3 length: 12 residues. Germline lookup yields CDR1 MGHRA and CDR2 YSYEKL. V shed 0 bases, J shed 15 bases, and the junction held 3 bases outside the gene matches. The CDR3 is CASSQEGQGLFF. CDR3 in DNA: TGCGCCAGCAGCCAAGAAGGACAGGGGTTGTTCTTC.